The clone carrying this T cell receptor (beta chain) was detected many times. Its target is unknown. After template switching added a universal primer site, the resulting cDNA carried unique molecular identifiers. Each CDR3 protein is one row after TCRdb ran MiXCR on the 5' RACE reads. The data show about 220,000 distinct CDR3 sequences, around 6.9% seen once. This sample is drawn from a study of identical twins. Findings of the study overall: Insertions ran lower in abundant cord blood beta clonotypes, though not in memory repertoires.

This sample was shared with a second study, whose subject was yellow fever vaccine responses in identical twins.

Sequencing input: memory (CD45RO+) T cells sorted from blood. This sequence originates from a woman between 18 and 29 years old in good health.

The CDR3 loop is CASSVGMNTEAFF. The CDR3 DNA sequence: TGTGCCAGCAGCGTAGGGATGAACACTGAAGCTTTCTTT. The chain combines TRBV9 with TRBJ1-1, with no clear D. The CDR3 has 13 amino acids. Trimming took off 0 bases at V and 0 bases at J, with 3 bases between the two ends. Germline CDR1 reads SGDLS; CDR2 reads YYNGEE.